This T cell receptor beta chain was identified during a study of CD8+ T cells in alopecia areata (dated by TCRdb to 2017 to 2018). About the full investigation: Treated patients were enrolled in an open-label pilot trial of oral tofacitinib, 5 to 10 mg twice daily, for moderate-to-severe alopecia areata. TCRbeta CDR3 regions were amplified by immunoSEQ multiplex PCR with 35 Vbeta forward and 13 Jbeta reverse primers. For the treated patients, the SALT score, which quantifies what percentage of scalp surface area is affected, served as the measure of disease severity. RNA was obtained with the PAXgene miRNA kit for fixed scalp, the miRNeasy kit for PBMCs, and the RNeasy kit for mouse skin. Patients on tofacitinib were biopsied at baseline and after 4 and 24 weeks of treatment, and several of the patients also had a later scalp biopsy. Scalp clonality was compared across normal scalp (n=4), patchy alopecia areata scalp (n=8), and alopecia totalis/universalis scalp (n=8). In both human patients and the C3H/HeJ mouse model, the study applied high-throughput TCRbeta sequencing to look at T cell clonal expansion in alopecia areata. Tofacitinib was administered for 6 to 18 months, and 6 months of follow-up off drug were then conducted to assess delayed response and recurrence. In humans, TCRbeta sequencing was performed on scalp tissue and on sorted CD4+ and CD8+ peripheral blood T cells from healthy controls and from patients with patchy or totalis/universalis alopecia areata.

Its CDR3 holds 13 amino acids, cysteine through phenylalanine. This entry keeps only the CDR3 DNA: 39 bases, framed from base 1. The junction shows trimming of 4 bases on V and 3 bases on J, plus 10 bases between the germline ends. CDR1 and CDR2 are drawn from the germline V gene (reference sequence): SEHNR, FQNEAQ. This specimen's time point label, per the study, means: less than 30 weeks on oral tofacitinib. Reading the label with the study, this specimen's treatment or condition is: oral pan-JAK inhibitor, 5-10 mg twice daily. From alopecia areata patients, peripheral blood was collected along with lesional scalp punch biopsies. PBMCs were separated by density centrifugation and stained for CD3, CD4 and CD8, after which CD4+ and CD8+ T cells were sorted on a FACSAria. The library came from the immunoSEQ multiplex PCR assay. To provide template for TCR sequencing, every sample had RNA extracted and reverse transcribed into cDNA. First-strand cDNA was synthesized with SuperScript III using a 2:1 mix of oligo-dT and random hexamers. A synthetic immune receptor repertoire was used to gauge amplification bias, and whatever bias remained was removed computationally. The study's own analysis went as follows. After raw reads were preprocessed to remove errors, the CDR3 was defined following IMGT conventions as running from the conserved cysteine to phenylalanine. Clonality was calculated as 1 minus Shannon entropy normalized by log2 of the number of productive unique TCRs. Whether each scalp clone was CD4 or CD8 was inferred by checking scalp TCRbeta sequences against the CD4 and CD8 repertoires from sorted blood. TCRdb re-hosts the immuneACCESS table, in-frame sequences only. Its copies lack some clones; in the studies checked, an unresolved V gene accounts for under half of them, and the cause for the rest is not known. The DNA was the basis for D and trimming; V, J and clone size are from that table. A total of 100,000 to 140,000 clones appear in this sample, about four fifths of them only once. Under 25% of the sample comes from the top ten.

For this clone: Its antigen has not been determined. No much larger clone exists at a distance of one base, and base qualities are not known.

Broader findings and caveats from the paper: During tofacitinib treatment, many expanded lesional clones remained in scalp and blood, and this persistence may partly explain relapse after treatment is stopped. With tofacitinib, both scalp clonality and the number of expanded CD8+ clones among the top 100 scalp clones went down significantly. Compared with normal scalp, lesional scalp had higher clonality and more expanded CD8+ clones, particularly in alopecia totalis/universalis, a pattern that suggests antigenic drive. Resident alphabeta T cells in normal human skin are also sequenced, complicating scalp TCR repertoire analysis, unlike mouse skin dominated by gammadelta T cells. Because the treated cohort was small and had just a single nonresponder, larger studies are needed to establish links between baseline CD8+ expansion and response. TCR sequences shared between patients were less clear than in mice, possibly partly because of HLA diversity in the patient population.

Material: CD8+ T cells sorted from blood, obtained at week 24, from a patient treated with tofacitinib. The sequence derives from a human donor with alopecia areata. This chain joins TRBV7-9 to TRBJ2-7, with the D gene uncertain. CDR3 region: CASSSSESYEQYF. The bases read TGTGCCAGCAGCTCATCGGAAAGCTACGAGCAGTACTTC.